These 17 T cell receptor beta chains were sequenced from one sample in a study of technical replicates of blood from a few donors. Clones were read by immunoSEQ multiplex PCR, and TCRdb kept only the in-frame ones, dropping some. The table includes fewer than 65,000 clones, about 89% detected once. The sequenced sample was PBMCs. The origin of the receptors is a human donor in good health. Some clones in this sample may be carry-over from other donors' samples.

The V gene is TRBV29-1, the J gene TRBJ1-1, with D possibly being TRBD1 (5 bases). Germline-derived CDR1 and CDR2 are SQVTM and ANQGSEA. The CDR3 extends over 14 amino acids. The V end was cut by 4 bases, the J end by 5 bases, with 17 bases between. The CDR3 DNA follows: TGCAGCGTTGGGACGGTTTGGGGGGAGACTGAAGCTTTCTTT. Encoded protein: CSVGTVWGETEAFF.

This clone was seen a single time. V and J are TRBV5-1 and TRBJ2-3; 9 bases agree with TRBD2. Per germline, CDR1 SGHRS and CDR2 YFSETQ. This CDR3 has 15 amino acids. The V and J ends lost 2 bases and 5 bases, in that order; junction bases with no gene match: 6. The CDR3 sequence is CASSLAGGIRDTQYF. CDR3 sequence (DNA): TGCGCCAGCAGCTTAGCGGGAGGAATAAGAGATACGCAGTATTTT.

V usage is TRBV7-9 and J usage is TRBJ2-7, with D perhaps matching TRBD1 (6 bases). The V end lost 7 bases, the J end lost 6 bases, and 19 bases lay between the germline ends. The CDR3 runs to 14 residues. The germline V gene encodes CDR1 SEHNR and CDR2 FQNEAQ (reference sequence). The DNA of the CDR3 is TGTGCCAGCACCCCCGGGACACAGACCCGCGAGCAGTACTTC. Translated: CASTPGTQTREQYF.

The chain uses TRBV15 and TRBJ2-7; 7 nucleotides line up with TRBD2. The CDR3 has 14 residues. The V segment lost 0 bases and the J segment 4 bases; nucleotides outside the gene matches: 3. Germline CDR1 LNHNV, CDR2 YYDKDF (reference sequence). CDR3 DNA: TGTGCCACCAGCAGAGAGGGAGGGGAATACGAGCAGTACTTC. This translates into CATSREGGEYEQYF. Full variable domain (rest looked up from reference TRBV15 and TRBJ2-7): DAMVIQNPRYQVTQFGKPVTLSCSQTLNHNVMYWYQQKSSQAPKLLFHYYDKDFNNEADTPDNFQSRRPNTSFCFLDIRSPGLGDTAMYLCATSREGGEYEQYFGPGTRLTVT.

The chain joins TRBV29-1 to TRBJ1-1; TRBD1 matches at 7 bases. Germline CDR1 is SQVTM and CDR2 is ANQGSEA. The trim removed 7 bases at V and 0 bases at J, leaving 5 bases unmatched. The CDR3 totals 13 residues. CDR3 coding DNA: TGCAGCGCTGCACAGGGGCTGAACACTGAAGCTTTCTTT. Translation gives CSAAQGLNTEAFF.

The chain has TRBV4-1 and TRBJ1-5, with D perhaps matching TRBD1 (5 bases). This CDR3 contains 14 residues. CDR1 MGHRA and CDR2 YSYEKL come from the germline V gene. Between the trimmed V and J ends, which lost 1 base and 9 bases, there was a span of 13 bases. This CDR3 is CASSQVQGGPPQHF. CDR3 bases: TGCGCCAGCAGCCAAGTGCAGGGAGGGCCGCCCCAGCATTTT.

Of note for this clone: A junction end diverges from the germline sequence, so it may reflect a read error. CDR3: CASSEGTDSRNEQYF. In nucleotides, the CDR3 is TGTGCCAGCAGCGAAGGGACAGACTCACGGAACGAGCAGTACTTC. The chain carries TRBV2 and TRBJ2-7; TRBD1 matches at 7 bases. Germline lookup yields CDR1 SNHLY and CDR2 FYNNEI. There are 15 residues in the CDR3.

CDR3: CASSLSLAGVVDTQYF. CDR3 coding DNA: TGTGCCAGCAGCTTATCGCTAGCGGGAGTAGTGGATACGCAGTATTTT. The rearrangement joins TRBV7-9 to TRBJ2-3; TRBD2 matches at 10 bases. Germline V gene lookup returns CDR1 SEHNR and CDR2 FQNEAQ (reference sequence). The V gene end was trimmed by 2 bases and the J gene end by 6 bases; junction bases not matched to a gene: 8. The CDR3 sequence is 16 residues long.

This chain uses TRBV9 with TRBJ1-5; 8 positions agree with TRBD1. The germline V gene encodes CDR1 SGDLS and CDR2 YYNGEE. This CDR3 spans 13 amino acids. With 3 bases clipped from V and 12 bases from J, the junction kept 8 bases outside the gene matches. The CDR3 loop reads CASSATGQGSQHF. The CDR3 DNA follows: TGTGCCAGCAGCGCGACCGGACAGGGCAGCCAGCATTTT.

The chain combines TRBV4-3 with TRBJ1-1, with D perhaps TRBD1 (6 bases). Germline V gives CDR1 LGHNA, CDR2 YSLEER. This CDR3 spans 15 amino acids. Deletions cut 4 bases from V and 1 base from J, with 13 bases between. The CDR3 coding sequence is TGCGCCAGCAGCCGGAGTCTGACAGGGAACACTGAAGCTTTCTTT. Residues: CASSRSLTGNTEAFF.

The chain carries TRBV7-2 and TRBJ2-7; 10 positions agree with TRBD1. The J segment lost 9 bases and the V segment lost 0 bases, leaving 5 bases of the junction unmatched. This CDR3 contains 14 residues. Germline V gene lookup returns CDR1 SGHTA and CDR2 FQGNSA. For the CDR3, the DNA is TGTGCCAGCAGCTTAGCGCAGGGGACAGGGGTGCAGTACTTC. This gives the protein CASSLAQGTGVQYF.

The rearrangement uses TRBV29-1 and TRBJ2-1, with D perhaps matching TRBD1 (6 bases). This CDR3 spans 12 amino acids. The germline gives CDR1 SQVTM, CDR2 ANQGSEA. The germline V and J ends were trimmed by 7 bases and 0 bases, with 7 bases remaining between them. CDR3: CSARGSYNEQFF. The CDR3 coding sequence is TGCAGCGCCAGGGGCTCCTACAATGAGCAGTTCTTC.

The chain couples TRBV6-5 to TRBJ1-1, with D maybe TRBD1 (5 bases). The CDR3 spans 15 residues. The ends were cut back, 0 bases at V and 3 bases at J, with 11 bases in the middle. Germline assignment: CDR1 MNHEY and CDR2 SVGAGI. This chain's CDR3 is CASSYSPQGHTEAFF. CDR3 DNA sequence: TGTGCCAGCAGTTACTCCCCCCAGGGTCACACTGAAGCTTTCTTT.

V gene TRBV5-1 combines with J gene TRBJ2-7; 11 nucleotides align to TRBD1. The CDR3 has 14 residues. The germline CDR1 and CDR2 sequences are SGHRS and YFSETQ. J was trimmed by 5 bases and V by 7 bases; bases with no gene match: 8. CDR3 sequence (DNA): TGCGCCAGCGGGGCGGGACAGGGGGGAGACGAGCAGTACTTC. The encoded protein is CASGAGQGGDEQYF.

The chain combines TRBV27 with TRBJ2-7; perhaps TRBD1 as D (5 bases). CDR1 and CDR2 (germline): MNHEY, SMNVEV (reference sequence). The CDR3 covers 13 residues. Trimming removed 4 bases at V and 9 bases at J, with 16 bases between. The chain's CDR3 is CASSSDSEVAQYF. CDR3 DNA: TGTGCCAGCAGTTCCGACAGCGAGGTAGCGCAGTACTTC.

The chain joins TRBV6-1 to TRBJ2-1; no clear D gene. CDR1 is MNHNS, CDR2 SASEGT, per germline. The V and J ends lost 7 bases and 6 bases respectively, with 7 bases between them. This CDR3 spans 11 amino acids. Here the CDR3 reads CASTLFNEQFF. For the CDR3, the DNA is TGTGCCAGCACGTTGTTCAATGAGCAGTTCTTC.

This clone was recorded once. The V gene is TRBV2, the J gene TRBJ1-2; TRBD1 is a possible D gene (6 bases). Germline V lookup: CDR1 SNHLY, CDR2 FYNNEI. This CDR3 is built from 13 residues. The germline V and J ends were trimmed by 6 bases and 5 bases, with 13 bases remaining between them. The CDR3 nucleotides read TGTGCCAGCAGCCCACAGGGAGAATATGGCTACACCTTC. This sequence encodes CASSPQGEYGYTF.